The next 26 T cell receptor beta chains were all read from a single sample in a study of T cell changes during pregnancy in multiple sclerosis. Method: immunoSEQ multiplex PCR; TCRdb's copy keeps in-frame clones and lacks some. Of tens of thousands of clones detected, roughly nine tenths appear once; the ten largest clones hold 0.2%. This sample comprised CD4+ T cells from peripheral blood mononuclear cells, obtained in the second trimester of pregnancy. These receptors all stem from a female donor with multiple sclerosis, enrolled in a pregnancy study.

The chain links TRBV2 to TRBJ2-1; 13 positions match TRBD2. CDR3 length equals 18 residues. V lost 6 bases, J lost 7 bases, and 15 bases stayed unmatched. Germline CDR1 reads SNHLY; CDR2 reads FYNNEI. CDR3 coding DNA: TGTGCCAGCAGAAGACTAGCGGGAGGCCAGGTGTCGAGTAATGAGCAGTTCTTC. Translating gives CASRRLAGGQVSSNEQFF.

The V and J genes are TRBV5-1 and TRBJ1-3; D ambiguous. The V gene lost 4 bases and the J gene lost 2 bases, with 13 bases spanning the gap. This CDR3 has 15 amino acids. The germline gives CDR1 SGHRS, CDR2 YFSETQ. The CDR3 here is CASSLGTLAGNTIYF. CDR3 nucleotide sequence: TGCGCCAGCAGCCTCGGTACCTTGGCTGGAAACACCATATATTTT.

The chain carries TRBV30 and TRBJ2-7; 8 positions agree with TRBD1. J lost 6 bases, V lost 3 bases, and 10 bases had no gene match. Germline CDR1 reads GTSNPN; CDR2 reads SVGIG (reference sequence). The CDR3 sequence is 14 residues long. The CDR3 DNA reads TGTGCCTGGAGCGACTCATACAGGGGGTTCGAGCAGTACTTC. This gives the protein CAWSDSYRGFEQYF. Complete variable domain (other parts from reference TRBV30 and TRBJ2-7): SQTIHQWPATLVQPVGSPLSLECTVEGTSNPNLYWYRQAAGRGLQLLFYSVGIGQISSEVPQNLSASRPQDRQFILSSKKLLLSDSGFYLCAWSDSYRGFEQYFGPGTRLTVT.

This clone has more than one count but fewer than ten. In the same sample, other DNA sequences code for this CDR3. The CDR3 is CASRGTASYEQYF. The CDR3 nucleotides are TGTGCCAGCAGGGGGACAGCATCCTACGAGCAGTACTTC. This chain joins TRBV28 and TRBJ2-7; 7 nucleotides align to TRBD1. The V and J ends lost 6 bases and 1 base, in that order; junction bases with no gene match: 3. The CDR3 is made up of 13 amino acids. Germline assignment: CDR1 MDHEN and CDR2 SYDVKM.

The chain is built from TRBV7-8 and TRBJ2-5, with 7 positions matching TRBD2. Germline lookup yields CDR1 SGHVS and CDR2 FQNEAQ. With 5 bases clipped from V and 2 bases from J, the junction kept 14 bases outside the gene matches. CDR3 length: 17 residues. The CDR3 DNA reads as TGTGCCAGCAGCCCCTGGGGCCCTATGCGGGGGCAAGAGACCCAGTACTTC. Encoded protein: CASSPWGPMRGQETQYF.

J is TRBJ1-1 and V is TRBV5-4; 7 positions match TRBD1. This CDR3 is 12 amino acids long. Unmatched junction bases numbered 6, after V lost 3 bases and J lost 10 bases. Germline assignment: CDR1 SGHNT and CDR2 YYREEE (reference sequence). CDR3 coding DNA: TGTGCCAGCAGCTGGGACAGCATGGGAGCTTTCTTT. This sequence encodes CASSWDSMGAFF.

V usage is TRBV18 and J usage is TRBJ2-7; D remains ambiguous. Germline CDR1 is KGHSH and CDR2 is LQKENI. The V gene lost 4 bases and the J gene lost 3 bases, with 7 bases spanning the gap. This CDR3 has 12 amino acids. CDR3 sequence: CASSRDIYEQYF. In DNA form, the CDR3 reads TGTGCCAGCTCACGAGACATCTACGAGCAGTACTTC. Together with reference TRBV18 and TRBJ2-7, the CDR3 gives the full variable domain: NAGVMQNPRHLVRRRGQEARLRCSPMKGHSHVYWYRQLPEEGLKFMVYLQKENIIDESGMPKERFSAEFPKEGPSILRIQQVVRGDSAAYFCASSRDIYEQYFGPGTRLTVT.

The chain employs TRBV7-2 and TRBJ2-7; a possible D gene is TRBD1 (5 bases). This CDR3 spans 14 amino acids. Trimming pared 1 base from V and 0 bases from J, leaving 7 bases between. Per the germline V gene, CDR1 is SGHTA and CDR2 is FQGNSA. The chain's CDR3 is CASSLGGFSYEQYF. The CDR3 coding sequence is TGTGCCAGCAGCTTAGGGGGCTTCTCCTACGAGCAGTACTTC.

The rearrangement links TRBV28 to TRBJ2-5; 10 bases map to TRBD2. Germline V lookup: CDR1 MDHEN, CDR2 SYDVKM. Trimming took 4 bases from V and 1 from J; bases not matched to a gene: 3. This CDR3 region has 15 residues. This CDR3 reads CASSSLAGIQETQYF. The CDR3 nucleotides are TGTGCCAGCAGTTCACTAGCGGGGATCCAAGAGACCCAGTACTTC. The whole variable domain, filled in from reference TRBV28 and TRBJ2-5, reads DVKVTQSSRYLVKRTGEKVFLECVQDMDHENMFWYRQDPGLGLRLIYFSYDVKMKEKGDIPEGYSVSREKKERFSLILESASTNQTSMYLCASSSLAGIQETQYFGPGTRLLVL.

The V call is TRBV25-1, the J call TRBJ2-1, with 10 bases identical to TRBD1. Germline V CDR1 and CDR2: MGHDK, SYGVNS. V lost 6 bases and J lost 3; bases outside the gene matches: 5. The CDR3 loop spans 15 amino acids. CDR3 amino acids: CASSLGQGGYNEQFF. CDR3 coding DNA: TGTGCCAGCAGCCTAGGACAGGGGGGCTACAATGAGCAGTTCTTC.

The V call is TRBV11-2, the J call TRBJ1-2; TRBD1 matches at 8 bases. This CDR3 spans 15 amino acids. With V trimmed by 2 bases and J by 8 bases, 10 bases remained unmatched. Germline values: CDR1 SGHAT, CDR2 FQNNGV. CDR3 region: CASSLRLGQVEGYTF. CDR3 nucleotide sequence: TGTGCCAGCAGCTTACGCCTGGGACAGGTCGAAGGCTACACCTTC.

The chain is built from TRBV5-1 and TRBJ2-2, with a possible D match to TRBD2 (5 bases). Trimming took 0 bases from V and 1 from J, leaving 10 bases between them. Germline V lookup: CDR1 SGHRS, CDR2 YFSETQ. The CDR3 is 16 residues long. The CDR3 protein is CASSLEGSLNTGELFF. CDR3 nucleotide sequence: TGCGCCAGCAGCTTGGAAGGGAGTCTGAACACCGGGGAGCTGTTTTTT.

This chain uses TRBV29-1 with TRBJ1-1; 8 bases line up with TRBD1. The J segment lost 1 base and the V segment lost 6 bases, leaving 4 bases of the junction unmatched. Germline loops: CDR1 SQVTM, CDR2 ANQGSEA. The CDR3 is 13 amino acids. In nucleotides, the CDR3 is TGCAGCGTCACAGGGGGTGAGAACACTGAAGCTTTCTTT. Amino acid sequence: CSVTGGENTEAFF.

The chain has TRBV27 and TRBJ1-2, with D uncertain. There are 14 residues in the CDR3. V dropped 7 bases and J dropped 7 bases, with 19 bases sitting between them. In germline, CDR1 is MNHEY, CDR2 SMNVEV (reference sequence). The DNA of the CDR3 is TGTGCCAGCACCTCCCCGGGGAGGTCGAGTGGCTACACCTTC. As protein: CASTSPGRSSGYTF.

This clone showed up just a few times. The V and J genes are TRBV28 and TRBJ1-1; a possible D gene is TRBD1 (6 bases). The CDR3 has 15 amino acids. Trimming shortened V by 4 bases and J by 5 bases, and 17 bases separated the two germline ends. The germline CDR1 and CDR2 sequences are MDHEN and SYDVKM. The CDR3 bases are TGTGCCAGCAGTTCGCGACAGGTCGGGGAGACTGAAGCTTTCTTT. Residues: CASSSRQVGETEAFF.

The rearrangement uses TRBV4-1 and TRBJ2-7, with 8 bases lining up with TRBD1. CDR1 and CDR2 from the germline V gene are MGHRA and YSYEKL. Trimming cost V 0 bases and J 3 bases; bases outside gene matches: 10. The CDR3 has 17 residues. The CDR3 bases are TGCGCCAGCAGCCAAGATTATAGGACAGGGAAAATCTACGAGCAGTACTTC. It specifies CASSQDYRTGKIYEQYF.

This CDR3 is CASSEWWAPNGNQPQHF. For the CDR3, the DNA is TGTGCCAGCAGTGAATGGTGGGCGCCAAACGGCAATCAGCCCCAGCATTTT. The chain links TRBV6-1 to TRBJ1-5; no reliable D call. The CDR3 is made up of 17 amino acids. Trimming shortened V by 2 bases and J by 2 bases, and 16 bases separated the two germline ends. Germline V gene data show CDR1 as MNHNS and CDR2 as SASEGT.

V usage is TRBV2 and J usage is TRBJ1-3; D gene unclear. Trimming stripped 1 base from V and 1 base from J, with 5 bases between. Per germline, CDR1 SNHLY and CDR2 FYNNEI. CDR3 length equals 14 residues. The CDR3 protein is CASSEGTSGNTIYF. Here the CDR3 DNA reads TGTGCCAGCAGTGAAGGAACATCTGGAAACACCATATATTTT.

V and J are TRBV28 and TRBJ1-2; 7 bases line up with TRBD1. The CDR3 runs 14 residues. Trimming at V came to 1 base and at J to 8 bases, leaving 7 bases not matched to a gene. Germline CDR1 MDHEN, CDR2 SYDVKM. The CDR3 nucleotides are TGTGCCAGCAGTTTATCCCAGGGGGGTCGAGGCTACACCTTC. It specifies CASSLSQGGRGYTF.

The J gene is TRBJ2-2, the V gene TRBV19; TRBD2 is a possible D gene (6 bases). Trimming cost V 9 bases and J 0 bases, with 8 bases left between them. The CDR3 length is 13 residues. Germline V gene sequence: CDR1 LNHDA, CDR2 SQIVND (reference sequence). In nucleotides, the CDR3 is TGTGCCAGCCGGGGGACGAACACCGGGGAGCTGTTTTTT. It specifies CASRGTNTGELFF.

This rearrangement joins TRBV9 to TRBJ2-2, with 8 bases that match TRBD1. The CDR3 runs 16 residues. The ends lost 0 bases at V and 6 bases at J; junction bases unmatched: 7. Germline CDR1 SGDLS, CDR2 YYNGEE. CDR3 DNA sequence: TGTGCCAGCAGCGTAGGATGGACAGGGCGGGCCGGGGAGCTGTTTTTT. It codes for CASSVGWTGRAGELFF. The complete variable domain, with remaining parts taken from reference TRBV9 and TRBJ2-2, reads DSGVTQTPKHLITATGQRVTLRCSPRSGDLSVYWYQQSLDQGLQFLIQYYNGEERAKGNILERFSAQQFPDLHSELNLSSLELGDSALYFCASSVGWTGRAGELFFGEGSRLTVL.

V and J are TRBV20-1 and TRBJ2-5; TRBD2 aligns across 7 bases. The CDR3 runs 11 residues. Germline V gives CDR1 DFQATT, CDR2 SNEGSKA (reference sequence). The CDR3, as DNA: TGCAGGGGGACGGGGGGAGAGACCCAGTACTTC. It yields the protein CRGTGGETQYF.

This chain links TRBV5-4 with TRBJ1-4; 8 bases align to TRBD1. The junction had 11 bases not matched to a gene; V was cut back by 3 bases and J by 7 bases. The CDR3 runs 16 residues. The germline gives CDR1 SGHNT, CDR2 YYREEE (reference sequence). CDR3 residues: CASSSAPRGQSEKLFF. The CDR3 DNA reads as TGTGCCAGCAGCTCGGCGCCCAGGGGGCAAAGTGAAAAACTGTTTTTT.

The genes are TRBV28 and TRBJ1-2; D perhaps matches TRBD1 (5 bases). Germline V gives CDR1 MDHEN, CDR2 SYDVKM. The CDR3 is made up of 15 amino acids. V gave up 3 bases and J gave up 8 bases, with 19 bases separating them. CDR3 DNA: TGTGCCAGCAGTTTTACATCGCCTGGGGCGGGAGGCTACACCTTC. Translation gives CASSFTSPGAGGYTF.

Here the CDR3 DNA reads TGTGCCAGCAGTTTAAGAACTAGCGGGTCCCGAGATACGCAGTATTTT. This codes for CASSLRTSGSRDTQYF. The chain has TRBV28 and TRBJ2-3; 9 bases are shared with TRBD2. The CDR3 is made up of 16 amino acids. Germline lookup yields CDR1 MDHEN and CDR2 SYDVKM. Germline trimming cut 2 bases from V and 5 bases from J; bases unmatched to any gene: 8.

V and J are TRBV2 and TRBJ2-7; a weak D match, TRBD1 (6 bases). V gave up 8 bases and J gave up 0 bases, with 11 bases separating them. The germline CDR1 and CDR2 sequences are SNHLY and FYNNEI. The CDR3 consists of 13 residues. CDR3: CASGQPSSYEQYF. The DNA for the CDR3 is TGTGCCAGCGGACAGCCCAGCTCCTACGAGCAGTACTTC.